This record looks at one T cell receptor (beta chain) sequence and its context. Its antigen is not known. The repertoire was sequenced with immunoSEQ multiplex PCR; TCRdb's copy has only in-frame clones and lacks some. The table shows nearly 600,000 clones, with around 95% occurring only once. The V gene end was trimmed by 1 base and the J gene end by 1 base; junction bases not matched to a gene: 12. Germline loops: CDR1 SEHNR, CDR2 FQNEAQ (reference sequence). This CDR3 region has 18 residues. This sample is drawn from a study of shared clonotypes between healthy human individuals. Broader study findings: The expectation was that sequencing depth would affect clonotype sharing among donors.

Only CD45RO-negative cells positively selected for CCR7 counted as naive CD8 cells, so terminally differentiated effector memory CD45RA+ cells were excluded. All of the donors resided in Nashville, Tennessee, and each was a Caucasian adult. The specimen was naive CD8+ T cells sorted from blood. This clonotype was obtained from a woman aged 30 to 39 in good health. This chain joins TRBV7-9 and TRBJ1-2, with 7 bases identical to TRBD1. The CDR3 protein is CASSLGELGTALNYGYTF. In DNA, the CDR3 is TGTGCCAGCAGCTTAGGGGAATTGGGGACAGCGCTTAACTATGGCTACACCTTC.